These 30 T cell receptor beta chains were all obtained from the same sample, sequenced in a study of shared clonotypes between healthy human individuals. The repertoire was sequenced with immunoSEQ multiplex PCR; TCRdb's copy has only in-frame clones and lacks some. The table records some 2,400,000 clones, around 95% of them present only once. The sample taken for sequencing was naive CD4+ T cells sorted from blood. Subset here: CD45RA+ positively selected. The source of these receptors is a man younger than 35 in good health.

Comments on this clone: Distinct nucleotide sequences in the sample also encode this CDR3. The V gene is TRBV9, the J gene TRBJ1-5, with TRBD1 matching over 8 bases. Trimming at V came to 4 bases and at J to 1 base, leaving 4 bases not matched to a gene. The CDR3 contains 15 residues. Germline lookup yields CDR1 SGDLS and CDR2 YYNGEE. The chain's CDR3 is CASSTTGGSNQPQHF. In nucleotides, the CDR3 is TGTGCCAGCAGCACCACAGGGGGGAGCAATCAGCCCCAGCATTTT.

CDR3 region: CASSTIGLAGSSSTDTQYF. The CDR3 nucleotides are TGTGCCAGTAGTACAATCGGACTAGCGGGTAGCTCTAGCACAGATACGCAGTATTTT. This sequence joins TRBV19 and TRBJ2-3, with 11 bases identical to TRBD2. This CDR3 spans 19 amino acids. The germline V gene encodes CDR1 LNHDA and CDR2 SQIVND (reference sequence). Trimming removed 4 bases from V and 0 bases from J; junction bases left unmatched: 12.

CDR3 DNA sequence: TGTGCCTGGAGTCTTAATCTAGCGGATCCCTACGAGCAGTACTTC. Amino acids: CAWSLNLADPYEQYF. The genes are TRBV30 and TRBJ2-7, with 7 bases fitting TRBD2. Unmatched junction bases numbered 9, after V lost 2 bases and J lost 2 bases. This CDR3 is built from 15 residues. From germline, CDR1 is GTSNPN and CDR2 SVGIG (reference sequence).

The chain links TRBV14 to TRBJ2-5; D unresolved. This CDR3 is built from 13 residues. Germline V CDR1 and CDR2: SGHDN, FVKESK. Trimming left V 0 bases short and J 4 bases short, with 6 bases between. The CDR3 sequence: CASSQDWTETQYF. CDR3 nucleotide sequence: TGTGCCAGCAGCCAAGATTGGACAGAGACCCAGTACTTC.

J is TRBJ2-5 and V is TRBV7-2, with D hard to call. Trimming shortened V by 3 bases and J by 5 bases, and 4 bases separated the two germline ends. Germline CDR1 and CDR2: SGHTA and FQGNSA. The CDR3 contains 11 residues. CDR3 sequence: CASSFVETQYF. CDR3 DNA: TGTGCCAGCAGCTTCGTTGAGACCCAGTACTTC.

The V and J genes are TRBV25-1 and TRBJ2-1; D remains unclear. The germline V gene has CDR1 MGHDK and CDR2 SYGVNS. V shed 0 bases and J shed 8 bases, with 2 bases lying between them. There are 11 residues in the CDR3. The CDR3 is CASSEYYEQFF. In nucleotides, the CDR3 is TGTGCCAGCAGTGAATATTATGAGCAGTTCTTC.

The rearrangement links TRBV6-5 to TRBJ1-1; TRBD1 matches 7 bases. The CDR3 consists of 14 residues. CDR1 MNHEY and CDR2 SVGAGI come from the germline V gene. Trimming removed 7 bases from V and 1 base from J; junction bases left unmatched: 6. CDR3 DNA sequence: TGTGCCAGCACAAGGGGGCGCGGGAACACTGAAGCTTTCTTT. This codes for CASTRGRGNTEAFF.

The chain couples TRBV2 to TRBJ2-6; TRBD1 agrees at 7 bases. Germline V gives CDR1 SNHLY, CDR2 FYNNEI. This CDR3 spans 16 amino acids. V was clipped by 10 bases and J by 0 bases; unmatched bases: 9. The CDR3 coding sequence is TGTGCCATAGGTCAGGGGGTTGACTCTGGGGCCAACGTCCTGACTTTC. Its translation: CAIGQGVDSGANVLTF.

In its sample, this clone was seen once. The chain uses TRBV11-2 and TRBJ1-2; D unresolved. The CDR3 sequence is 14 residues long. The germline V and J ends were trimmed by 1 base and 1 base, with 7 bases remaining between them. The germline V gene encodes CDR1 SGHAT and CDR2 FQNNGV. The CDR3 nucleotides are TGTGCCAGCAGCTTAGTCCCGGTTAACTATGGCTACACCTTC. As protein: CASSLVPVNYGYTF.

V is TRBV27 and J is TRBJ1-6; 8 bases agree with TRBD1. The CDR3 length is 16 residues. With V trimmed by 4 bases and J by 7 bases, 9 bases remained unmatched. Germline CDR1 is MNHEY and CDR2 is SMNVEV (reference sequence). The CDR3 sequence is CASSSPLTGANSPLHF. In DNA form, the CDR3 reads TGTGCCAGCAGTTCCCCATTGACAGGGGCCAATTCACCCCTCCACTTT.

This clone has only one observation. The J gene is TRBJ2-4, the V gene TRBV18, with 7 bases lining up with TRBD1. The CDR3 length is 13 residues. V was pared by 5 bases and J by 8 bases, with 6 bases of the junction left unmatched. From germline, CDR1 is KGHSH and CDR2 LQKENI. The CDR3 spells CASSTHRGDIQYF. CDR3 bases: TGTGCCAGCTCAACTCACAGGGGAGACATTCAGTACTTC. Full variable domain (outside the CDR3, taken from reference TRBV18 and TRBJ2-4): NAGVMQNPRHLVRRRGQEARLRCSPMKGHSHVYWYRQLPEEGLKFMVYLQKENIIDESGMPKERFSAEFPKEGPSILRIQQVVRGDSAAYFCASSTHRGDIQYFGAGTRLSVL.

This chain links TRBV4-1 with TRBJ2-2, with 12 bases aligning to TRBD2. The J segment lost 4 bases and the V segment lost 4 bases, leaving 7 bases of the junction unmatched. Germline CDR1 and CDR2: MGHRA and YSYEKL. This CDR3 has 17 residues. The CDR3 DNA sequence: TGCGCCAGCAGCCCCCTAGCGGGAGGGCCGAGCACCGGGGAGCTGTTTTTT. Translation: CASSPLAGGPSTGELFF.

The V call is TRBV10-3, the J call TRBJ2-1, with D perhaps assigned TRBD1 or TRBD2 (6 bases each). The CDR3 is 15 residues long. The germline gives CDR1 ENHRY, CDR2 SYGVKD. V lost 8 bases and J 0 bases, leaving 14 bases between the germline ends. The CDR3 loop reads CAIGGGADSYNEQFF. The CDR3 bases are TGTGCCATCGGGGGCGGGGCAGACTCCTACAATGAGCAGTTCTTC.

In regard to this clone: Other DNA sequences of this sample code for an identical CDR3. This chain uses TRBV10-3 with TRBJ1-4; no definite D call. The CDR3 consists of 15 residues. The V and J ends lost 0 bases and 2 bases respectively, with 7 bases between them. In germline, CDR1 is ENHRY, CDR2 SYGVKD. CDR3 in DNA: TGTGCCATCAGTGAGTCAGGAGGGACTAATGAAAAACTGTTTTTT. It yields the protein CAISESGGTNEKLFF.

This chain links TRBV2 with TRBJ1-5; D remains unclear. Germline assignment: CDR1 SNHLY and CDR2 FYNNEI. V lost 2 bases, J lost 10 bases, and 15 bases lay in between. The CDR3 spans 14 residues. CDR3: CASSESGRDLPQHF. CDR3 nucleotides: TGTGCCAGCAGTGAAAGCGGGAGGGATCTCCCCCAGCATTTT.

The rearrangement joins TRBV30 to TRBJ1-1; D is uncertain. The germline V gene has CDR1 GTSNPN and CDR2 SVGIG (reference sequence). Trimming shortened V by 3 bases and J by 4 bases, and 18 bases separated the two germline ends. The CDR3 loop spans 15 amino acids. The CDR3 bases are TGTGCCTGGAGACATAAGACGGGCCAGTCCACTGAAGCTTTCTTT. Residues: CAWRHKTGQSTEAFF.

The chain is built from TRBV28 and TRBJ2-7; 8 nucleotides align to TRBD1. Germline CDR1 reads MDHEN; CDR2 reads SYDVKM. This CDR3 spans 13 amino acids. The J segment lost 6 bases and the V segment lost 5 bases, leaving 6 bases of the junction unmatched. Written as DNA, the CDR3 is TGTGCCAGCAGTCAGGACAGGGTAAGCGAGCAGTACTTC. It codes for CASSQDRVSEQYF.

The chain is built from TRBV7-9 and TRBJ2-7; D gene uncertain. Germline CDR1 reads SEHNR; CDR2 reads FQNEAQ (reference sequence). V was pared by 0 bases and J by 5 bases, with 11 bases between. This CDR3 is 14 amino acids long. The CDR3 loop reads CASSLAVGSHEQYF. DNA for the CDR3: TGTGCCAGCAGCTTAGCGGTAGGGTCTCACGAGCAGTACTTC. Drawing the rest from reference TRBV7-9 and TRBJ2-7, the complete variable domain is DTGVSQNPRHKITKRGQNVTFRCDPISEHNRLYWYRQTLGQGPEFLTYFQNEAQLEKSRLLSDRFSAERPKGSFSTLEIQRTEQGDSAMYLCASSLAVGSHEQYFGPGTRLTVT.

In regard to this clone: Distinct nucleotide sequences in the sample also encode this CDR3. The chain employs TRBV11-2 and TRBJ2-3; D is possibly TRBD2 (6 bases). The V end lost 6 bases, the J end lost 1 base, and 11 bases lay between the germline ends. The CDR3 has 14 residues. CDR1 and CDR2 from the germline V gene are SGHAT and FQNNGV. Here the CDR3 DNA reads TGTGCCAGCAGTCCAGGGACTGGCACAGATACGCAGTATTTT. It is translated as CASSPGTGTDTQYF.

V gene TRBV28 combines with J gene TRBJ2-5; D is tentatively TRBD1 or TRBD2 (5 bases each). Between the trimmed V and J ends, which lost 6 bases and 1 base, there was a span of 15 bases. This CDR3 comprises 15 residues. The germline CDR1 and CDR2 sequences are MDHEN and SYDVKM. In DNA form, the CDR3 reads TGTGCCAGCAGCAGTGTCGGGGCAGTCCAAGAGACCCAGTACTTC. Translation: CASSSVGAVQETQYF.

V gene TRBV7-9 combines with J gene TRBJ1-6; the D gene is possibly TRBD1 (6 bases). This CDR3 contains 18 residues. Germline loops: CDR1 SEHNR, CDR2 FQNEAQ (reference sequence). The germline V and J ends were trimmed by 4 bases and 8 bases, with 24 bases remaining between them. CDR3 coding DNA: TGTGCCAGCAGCTCTGCAAGGGGTCGAGGGGGGCTTGATTCACCCCTCCACTTT. Protein sequence: CASSSARGRGGLDSPLHF. Together with reference TRBV7-9 and TRBJ1-6, the CDR3 gives the full variable domain: DTGVSQNPRHKITKRGQNVTFRCDPISEHNRLYWYRQTLGQGPEFLTYFQNEAQLEKSRLLSDRFSAERPKGSFSTLEIQRTEQGDSAMYLCASSSARGRGGLDSPLHFGNGTRLTVT.

This rearrangement joins TRBV10-3 to TRBJ2-1; the match to TRBD2 covers 11 bases. The trim removed 0 bases at V and 2 bases at J, leaving 6 bases unmatched. This CDR3 has 18 residues. Germline V gene sequence: CDR1 ENHRY, CDR2 SYGVKD. Written as DNA, the CDR3 is TGTGCCATCAGTGAGTCGCTCCTAGCGGGGGGCACCTACAATGAGCAGTTCTTC. Translation gives CAISESLLAGGTYNEQFF.

For the CDR3, the DNA is TGTGCCAGCAGCTTTAGACAACTTCCTACCTACGAGCAGTACTTC. This gives the protein CASSFRQLPTYEQYF. The chain uses TRBV5-6 and TRBJ2-7; D uncertain. This CDR3 has 15 residues. Trimming cost V 2 bases and J 2 bases, with 14 bases left between them. Germline values: CDR1 SGHDT, CDR2 YYEEEE.

As to this clone: The same CDR3 arises from other DNA sequences in this sample as well. The CDR3 nucleotides read TGTGCCAGCAGCTTGGGTCTGGGACTAGAGCAGTACTTC. This encodes CASSLGLGLEQYF. The genes are TRBV5-4 and TRBJ2-7; 7 bases fit TRBD2. Germline V gene data show CDR1 as SGHNT and CDR2 as YYREEE (reference sequence). CDR3 length: 13 residues. Trimming took 0 bases from V and 7 from J; bases not matched to a gene: 4.

V is TRBV5-1 and J is TRBJ2-5; 10 bases are shared with TRBD2. The CDR3 sequence is 17 residues long. The germline gives CDR1 SGHRS, CDR2 YFSETQ. V lost 0 bases to trimming and J lost 2 bases; unmatched junction nucleotides: 7. The CDR3 sequence is CASSLGYSGGTQETQYF. CDR3 nucleotides: TGCGCCAGCAGCTTGGGCTATAGCGGGGGGACACAAGAGACCCAGTACTTC.

The rearrangement joins TRBV5-1 to TRBJ2-3; TRBD1 matches at 9 bases. This CDR3 spans 15 amino acids. J lost 0 bases, V lost 7 bases, and 6 bases had no gene match. The germline CDR1 and CDR2 sequences are SGHRS and YFSETQ. CDR3 residues: CASGHGTGSTDTQYF. CDR3 nucleotide sequence: TGCGCCAGCGGTCATGGGACAGGGAGCACAGATACGCAGTATTTT.

The chain joins TRBV4-1 to TRBJ1-4; D is perhaps TRBD1 (5 bases). The CDR3 consists of 15 residues. Germline-derived CDR1 and CDR2 are MGHRA and YSYEKL. V lost 4 bases and J lost 0, with 9 bases in between. The CDR3 DNA reads TGCGCCAGCAGCCCGGGACCTGCAACTAATGAAAAACTGTTTTTT. Translation gives CASSPGPATNEKLFF.

This chain joins TRBV27 and TRBJ2-7; TRBD2 matches at 11 bases. The CDR3 has 16 residues. The trim removed 5 bases at V and 5 bases at J, leaving 11 bases unmatched. The germline V gene encodes CDR1 MNHEY and CDR2 SMNVEV (reference sequence). In nucleotides, the CDR3 is TGTGCCAGCAGTCTCAAACTAGCGGGAGATCGTCACGAGCAGTACTTC. Translated, it gives CASSLKLAGDRHEQYF.

The chain recombines TRBV2 with TRBJ1-6; D unresolved. CDR3 length: 14 residues. V gave up 2 bases and J gave up 8 bases, with 10 bases separating them. The germline CDR1 and CDR2 sequences are SNHLY and FYNNEI. In DNA form, the CDR3 reads TGTGCCAGCAGTGAATTAGGGTCCTATTCACCCCTCCACTTT. Its protein product is CASSELGSYSPLHF.

This chain links TRBV19 with TRBJ1-1, with TRBD1 matching 9 bases. CDR1 and CDR2 (germline): LNHDA, SQIVND (reference sequence). Trimming removed 2 bases from V and 3 bases from J; junction bases left unmatched: 10. CDR3 length equals 17 residues. CDR3 loop: CASSIQDRGRFDTEAFF. The CDR3 nucleotides read TGTGCCAGTAGTATACAGGACAGGGGAAGGTTTGACACTGAAGCTTTCTTT.